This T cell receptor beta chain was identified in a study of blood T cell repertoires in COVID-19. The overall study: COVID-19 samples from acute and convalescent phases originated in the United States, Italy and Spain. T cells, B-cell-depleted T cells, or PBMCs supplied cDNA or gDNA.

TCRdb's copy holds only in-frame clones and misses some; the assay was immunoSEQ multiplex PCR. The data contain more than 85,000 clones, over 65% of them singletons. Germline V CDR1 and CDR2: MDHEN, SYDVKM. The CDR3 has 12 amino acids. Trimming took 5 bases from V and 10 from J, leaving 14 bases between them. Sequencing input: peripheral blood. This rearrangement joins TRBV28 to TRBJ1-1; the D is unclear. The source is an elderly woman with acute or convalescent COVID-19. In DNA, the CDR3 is TGTGCCAGCAGTCCACGACTAGCGGGAGCTTTCTTT. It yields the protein CASSPRLAGAFF.